This T cell receptor beta chain derives from a study of blood T cell repertoires in COVID-19 (dated by TCRdb to between 2020 and 2021). Background for the entire study: Collaborator samples came from the United States, Italy and Spain and covered acute and convalescent phases of COVID-19. The material from the prospective study consisted of cDNA or gDNA derived from T cells, B-cell-depleted T cells, or PBMCs. Deeply sampled blood TCRbeta repertoires from subjects exposed to, actively infected with, or recovered from COVID-19 were included in the dataset. The repertoires were made available in a free public database intended to serve as a resource for research on the immune response to SARS-CoV-2. The samples were drawn from the first 160 participants of the ongoing ImmuneRACE study and from some 1,300 subjects provided by 6 global collaborators. Sample metadata almost always included a de-identified subject ID, COVID-19 status, age in years and sex. HLA class I and class II types, where available, came from metadata supplied by the sample provider rather than from assay-based typing. Beyond this particular receptor, the publication reports: How much clinical and demographic metadata was included differed by source and by participant, and the metadata was provided uncurated.

Enrolling through a virtual design, the prospective study's participants ranged in age from roughly 18 to 100 years and lived across 24 United States geographic areas. In the prospective study, participants were assigned to cohorts based on the clinical history participants reported in a screening survey and a study questionnaire. Recovered participants in ImmuneRACE Cohort 3 were defined by two consecutive negative NP/OP PCR tests, clearance by a healthcare professional, or resolution of symptoms. Each participant in the prospective study had whole blood, serum and a nasopharyngeal or oropharyngeal swab collected by mobile phlebotomists. Additional blood draws and questionnaires over an approximately 2-month period could optionally be provided by prospective study participants. Blood samples from the prospective study were shipped frozen or at room temperature prior to DNA extraction. TCRbeta CDR3 regions were amplified from genomic DNA by means of the immunoSEQ Assay, a bias-controlled multiplex PCR. The study's own analysis went as follows. Within the assay, amplification of reference gene primers was used to estimate how many nucleated cells each sample contained. Sequence reads were collapsed and filtered to measure the absolute abundance of every unique TCRbeta CDR3 rearrangement. Productive Simpson clonality was computed per sample as the square root of Simpson's diversity index over productive rearrangements. Here the immuneACCESS table is served through TCRdb, limited to in-frame sequences with V and J called. Missing clones are a known gap in these copies; in checked studies unresolved V genes cover under half, and the rest lacks a known reason. From that table come the V and J calls and clone size; the DNA was used to work out D and trimming. This sample holds approximately 360,000 clones; around 86% were observed only once. Clones ranked in the top ten supply roughly 5.1% of the sample.

Germline trimming: 3 bases from V, 8 bases from J; junction bases outside gene matches: 12. The germline V gene (reference sequence) sets CDR1 to GTSNPN and CDR2 to SVGIG. The CDR3, cysteine through phenylalanine, is 15 amino acids long. Only CDR3 DNA remains: 45 bases, in frame from the first base. Details on this clone: It lacks a known antigen. Base qualities are not provided; no much larger clone lies one nucleotide away.

The sequence was collected from a woman between 50 and 59 years old who had recovered from COVID-19. The specimen sequenced was PBMCs or T cells enriched from blood (not recorded which). Rearrangement joined TRBV30 to TRBJ1-4, with 7 bases in between that match TRBD1. Here is the DNA: TGTGCCTGGAGCATCGGCGCAGGGGGATTGGAAAAACTGTTTTTT. It codes for CAWSIGAGGLEKLFF.